Below, 8 T cell receptor beta chains from the same sample are listed, as sequenced in a study of blood T cells in healthy people across ages. Next came a second PCR, run for roughly 6 to 11 cycles, which used a sample-barcoded 5' primer along with a J-beta primer mix. Each CDR3 protein gets one entry after TCRdb re-called the 5' RACE reads with MiXCR. The data hold about 1,800,000 distinct CDR3 sequences, with 28% observed a single time. The sequencing input was blood. These TCRs come from a young woman in good health.

In its sample, this clonotype was seen a few times. This chain joins TRBV6-5 and TRBJ2-1, with D perhaps matching TRBD1 (5 bases). The germline CDR1 and CDR2 sequences are MNHEY and SVGAGI. The length of the CDR3 is 13 residues. V lost 6 bases, J lost 9 bases, and 15 bases lay in between. The CDR3 DNA reads as TGTGCCAGCAGCAGAACCGAAGGGGTTGAGCAGTTCTTC. Translation: CASSRTEGVEQFF.

This clonotype occurred many times. The V and J genes are TRBV29-1 and TRBJ2-7; maybe TRBD1 (5 bases). Germline-derived CDR1 and CDR2 are SQVTM and ANQGSEA. CDR3 length equals 11 residues. The CDR3 DNA reads as TGCAGTGCAGGGATAATCTACGAGCAGTACTTC. Translation gives CSAGIIYEQYF.

This chain joins TRBV7-2 and TRBJ2-1; D might be TRBD1 or TRBD2, each matching 5 bases. V shed 1 base and J shed 7 bases, with 17 bases lying between them. CDR1 is SGHTA, CDR2 FQGNSA, per germline. CDR3 length: 16 amino acids. CDR3 nucleotide sequence: TGTGCCAGCAGCTTAGGGTGGGGCCCTCCGGGGAATGAGCAGTTCTTC. Translating it yields CASSLGWGPPGNEQFF.

The chain has TRBV28 and TRBJ1-2; 8 bases are shared with TRBD1. Germline loops: CDR1 MDHEN, CDR2 SYDVKM. There are 15 residues in the CDR3. J gave up 4 bases and V 5 bases, and 9 bases lay outside the gene matches. The DNA for the CDR3 is TGTGCCAGCAGTCCCCCGGACAGGGCGGTCTATGGCTACACCTTC. Protein product: CASSPPDRAVYGYTF.

This clonotype was seen a handful of times. Sequence at one end of the junction differs from germline and may be a read error. V gene TRBV4-3 combines with J gene TRBJ2-2; TRBD1 might be the D (6 bases). CDR1 and CDR2 (germline): LGHNA, YSLEER. This CDR3 is built from 15 residues. CDR3 DNA sequence: TGCGCCAGCAGCCAAGACAGGGGTAACATCGGGGAGCTGTTTTTT. It codes for CASSQDRGNIGELFF.

This clonotype came up a few times. V and J are TRBV5-1 and TRBJ2-1; D possibly uses TRBD1 or TRBD2 (5 bases each). CDR3 length: 15 amino acids. CDR1 SGHRS and CDR2 YFSETQ come from the germline V gene. Trimming took off 0 bases at V and 6 bases at J, with 13 bases between the two ends. CDR3 in amino acids: CASSLDGDPLNEQFF. The CDR3 DNA is TGCGCCAGCAGCTTGGATGGGGACCCACTCAATGAGCAGTTCTTC. The variable domain in full, with the rest retrieved from reference TRBV5-1 and TRBJ2-1, is KAGVTQTPRYLIKTRGQQVTLSCSPISGHRSVSWYQQTPGQGLQFLFEYFSETQRNKGNFPGRFSGRQFSNSRSEMNVSTLELGDSALYLCASSLDGDPLNEQFFGPGTRLTVL.

The gene calls are TRBV18 and TRBJ2-7; 7 bases are shared with TRBD2. The J segment lost 6 bases and the V segment lost 3 bases, leaving 5 bases of the junction unmatched. The CDR3 sequence is 13 residues long. In germline, CDR1 is KGHSH, CDR2 LQKENI. The CDR3 is CASSPTGGFEQYF. The CDR3, as DNA: TGTGCCAGCTCACCTACGGGAGGTTTCGAGCAGTACTTC.

The CDR3 region has the DNA TGTGCCAGCAGGAGTCGGGGGAGGCTTAATGACAATGAGCAGTTCTTC. This sequence encodes CASRSRGRLNDNEQFF. V and J are TRBV7-2 and TRBJ2-1; perhaps TRBD2 as D (6 bases). V lost 6 bases, J lost 5 bases, and 20 bases lay in between. The CDR3 loop spans 16 amino acids. CDR1 is SGHTA and CDR2 is FQGNSA in the germline V gene.